These 21 T cell receptor beta chains were sequenced from one sample in a study of cytomegalovirus exposure and HLA in healthy donors. Method: immunoSEQ multiplex PCR; TCRdb's copy keeps in-frame clones and lacks some. The sample yields about 160,000 clones, approximately 88% seen once. Source material: PBMCs. The receptor source for this set is a man between 25 and 39 years old in good health and CMV-seropositive.

With respect to this clone: The germline gene is not matched at one end of the junction; a read error may be the cause. The chain carries TRBV7-2 and TRBJ2-3; 11 bases map to TRBD2. Germline values: CDR1 SGHTA, CDR2 FQGNSA. The CDR3 has 15 amino acids. CDR3 coding DNA: TGTGCCAGCAGTTTAGCGGGGGGGAGGGTGGATACGCAGTATTTT. This codes for CASSLAGGRVDTQYF.

The genes are TRBV20-1 and TRBJ1-1; 8 nucleotides align to TRBD1. Looked up from germline, CDR1 is DFQATT and CDR2 is SNEGSKA (reference sequence). The junction had 1 base not matched to a gene; V was cut back by 6 bases and J by 4 bases. The CDR3 has 11 amino acids. The CDR3 nucleotides read TGCAGTGCCACAGGGGGCACTGAAGCTTTCTTT. It is translated as CSATGGTEAFF.

V usage is TRBV4-1 and J usage is TRBJ2-3; TRBD2 might be the D (7 bases). The CDR3 spans 16 residues. In germline, CDR1 is MGHRA, CDR2 YSYEKL. V dropped 5 bases and J dropped 2 bases, with 17 bases sitting between them. This CDR3 is CASSVRGGPLTDTQYF. In nucleotides, the CDR3 is TGCGCCAGCAGCGTGAGGGGGGGGCCCCTCACAGATACGCAGTATTTT.

The chain has TRBV15 and TRBJ1-2, with 7 bases aligning to TRBD1. In germline, CDR1 is LNHNV, CDR2 YYDKDF (reference sequence). CDR3 size: 17 residues. Trimming took 0 bases from V and 3 from J; bases not matched to a gene: 10. The chain's CDR3 is CATSRDLTTGEDYGYTF. For the CDR3, the DNA is TGTGCCACCAGCAGAGATCTCACAACAGGGGAGGACTATGGCTACACCTTC.

The DNA for the CDR3 is TGTGCCAGCAGCGTAGGTAGGAGAACTGAAGCTTTCTTT. It codes for CASSVGRRTEAFF. The J gene is TRBJ1-1, the V gene TRBV5-4, with D unclear. Trimming removed 4 bases at V and 5 bases at J, with 12 bases between. The length of the CDR3 is 13 residues. Looked up from germline, CDR1 is SGHNT and CDR2 is YYREEE (reference sequence).

The CDR3 here is CASSQSWRGRDEKLFF. CDR3 DNA: TGCGCCAGCAGTCAATCGTGGAGGGGGCGGGATGAAAAACTGTTTTTT. The V call is TRBV23-1, the J call TRBJ1-4; 7 positions agree with TRBD1. TRBV23-1 is marked as an open reading frame, function uncertain. V was pared by 0 bases and J by 6 bases, with 7 bases of the junction left unmatched. The CDR3 runs 16 residues.

The gene calls are TRBV29-1 and TRBJ2-7; TRBD1 agrees at 10 bases. CDR1 is SQVTM and CDR2 is ANQGSEA in the germline V gene. This CDR3 has 11 residues. CDR3 sequence (DNA): TGCAGTGGGACAGGGGCCTACGAGCAGTACTTC. It specifies CSGTGAYEQYF.

A single count supports this clone. The rearrangement links TRBV5-1 to TRBJ2-5, with 9 bases fitting TRBD1. This CDR3 contains 13 residues. V shed 3 bases, J shed 5 bases, and the junction held 2 bases outside the gene matches. CDR1 is SGHRS and CDR2 is YFSETQ in the germline V gene. The CDR3 DNA sequence: TGCGCCAGCAGCTGGGACAGGGCGGAGACCCAGTACTTC. Protein product: CASSWDRAETQYF.

The chain couples TRBV5-1 to TRBJ2-3; no clear D gene. The CDR3 runs 13 residues. Trimming left V 5 bases short and J 5 bases short, with 12 bases between. Germline CDR1 and CDR2: SGHRS and YFSETQ. DNA of the CDR3: TGCGCCAGCAGTCCCCAAACCGGAGATACGCAGTATTTT. Its translation: CASSPQTGDTQYF.

This clone was observed a few times. The chain combines TRBV11-1 with TRBJ2-7; 8 positions agree with TRBD1. The CDR3 length is 12 residues. Germline assignment: CDR1 SGHAT and CDR2 FQDESV (reference sequence). J gave up 5 bases and V 5 bases, and 2 bases lay outside the gene matches. DNA for the CDR3: TGTGCCAGCAGCACGGACAGGGACGAGCAGTACTTC. This sequence encodes CASSTDRDEQYF.

This chain uses TRBV9 with TRBJ2-3; TRBD2 aligns across 8 bases. Germline CDR1 SGDLS, CDR2 YYNGEE. This CDR3 has 18 residues. Trimming cost V 2 bases and J 1 base; bases outside gene matches: 12. CDR3 in amino acids: CASSVSGLGIRRTDTQYF. Written as DNA, the CDR3 is TGTGCCAGCAGCGTGTCGGGACTAGGGATCCGGCGCACAGATACGCAGTATTTT.

CDR3 in amino acids: CASSKQGAVNTEAFF. The CDR3 region has the DNA TGTGCCAGCAGCAAACAGGGTGCGGTGAACACTGAAGCTTTCTTT. V gene TRBV7-8 combines with J gene TRBJ1-1; tentative D call: TRBD1 (6 bases). V was cut by 5 bases and J by 0 bases, with 13 bases left in between. The CDR3 length is 15 residues. Germline V lookup: CDR1 SGHVS, CDR2 FQNEAQ. Using reference TRBV7-8 and TRBJ1-1 for the parts outside the CDR3, the full variable domain is GAGVSQSPRYKVAKRGQDVALRCDPISGHVSLFWYQQALGQGPEFLTYFQNEAQLDKSGLPSDRFFAERPEGSVSTLKIQRTQQEDSAVYLCASSKQGAVNTEAFFGQGTRLTVV.

The chain joins TRBV2 to TRBJ2-5, with a tentative D call TRBD2 (5 bases). Trimming pared 3 bases from V and 4 bases from J, leaving 18 bases between. Germline V CDR1 and CDR2: SNHLY, FYNNEI. This CDR3 contains 16 residues. The CDR3 nucleotides read TGTGCCAGCAGTGACCTGAGGGCCCTATTAGCAGAGACCCAGTACTTC. Residues: CASSDLRALLAETQYF.

The chain carries TRBV19 and TRBJ1-4, with a possible D match to TRBD1 (6 bases). Germline CDR1 reads LNHDA; CDR2 reads SQIVND (reference sequence). The length of the CDR3 is 14 residues. V gave up 10 bases and J gave up 12 bases, with 24 bases separating them. The CDR3 DNA follows: TGTGCCACACAACCCCGTGGGGGCATGTCGGAACTGTTTTTT. It specifies CATQPRGGMSELFF.

The V and J genes are TRBV28 and TRBJ2-7; 10 bases line up with TRBD2. The germline V gene encodes CDR1 MDHEN and CDR2 SYDVKM. This CDR3 comprises 17 residues. Trimming removed 4 bases from V and 0 bases from J; junction bases left unmatched: 9. The CDR3 region is CASSSTSGLADSYEQYF. In DNA form, the CDR3 reads TGTGCCAGCAGTTCGACCTCCGGACTAGCGGACTCCTACGAGCAGTACTTC.

This CDR3 is CASSLDAGGSNEQFF. In DNA, the CDR3 is TGTGCCAGCAGCTTAGATGCGGGGGGGAGTAATGAGCAGTTCTTC. The chain joins TRBV7-6 to TRBJ2-1; 9 positions match TRBD2. The CDR3 is 15 amino acids. Germline V gene lookup returns CDR1 SGHVS and CDR2 FNYEAQ. After removal of 1 base from V and 7 bases from J, the junction contained 5 bases not matched to a gene.

This rearrangement joins TRBV2 to TRBJ2-7, with 8 bases identical to TRBD1. This CDR3 region has 15 residues. Germline loops: CDR1 SNHLY, CDR2 FYNNEI. V lost 3 bases, J lost 5 bases, and 9 bases stayed unmatched. CDR3 sequence (DNA): TGTGCCAGCAGTGATGGCAGGGGGCGAGTGGACGAGCAGTACTTC. This gives the protein CASSDGRGRVDEQYF.

The genes are TRBV29-1 and TRBJ2-5; D possibly corresponds to TRBD2 (6 bases). The germline V gene has CDR1 SQVTM and CDR2 ANQGSEA. The CDR3 covers 14 residues. V shed 7 bases and J shed 5 bases, with 20 bases lying between them. CDR3 nucleotide sequence: TGCAGCGGCGCGGATGGGCGGGGCAGGGAGACCCAGTACTTC. It codes for CSGADGRGRETQYF.

V and J are TRBV28 and TRBJ1-5; D is possibly TRBD1 (5 bases). Trimming took 10 bases from V and 0 from J, leaving 16 bases between them. CDR1 MDHEN and CDR2 SYDVKM come from the germline V gene. CDR3 length: 15 residues. The CDR3 coding sequence is TGTGCCACCCAGACAGTACTTTATAGCAATCAGCCCCAGCATTTT. This gives the protein CATQTVLYSNQPQHF.

This chain joins TRBV7-2 and TRBJ1-2, with 9 bases fitting TRBD1. The length of the CDR3 is 15 residues. With V trimmed by 1 base and J by 6 bases, 6 bases remained unmatched. From germline, CDR1 is SGHTA and CDR2 FQGNSA. This chain's CDR3 is CASSLVLGQGDGYTF. The DNA for the CDR3 is TGTGCCAGCAGCTTAGTCTTGGGACAGGGAGATGGCTACACCTTC.

The chain joins TRBV2 to TRBJ2-5; 10 nucleotides align to TRBD2. This CDR3 has 14 amino acids. CDR1 is SNHLY and CDR2 is FYNNEI in the germline V gene. V lost 5 bases and J lost 2; bases outside the gene matches: 2. DNA of the CDR3: TGTGCCAGCAGTTTTAGCGGGGGGCAAGAGACCCAGTACTTC. Encoded protein: CASSFSGGQETQYF.